Detailed here is one T cell receptor (beta chain). What it binds is not known. This entry belongs to a study of cytomegalovirus exposure and HLA in healthy donors. Study results and limitations: First-cohort TCR clusters were later found to tend to co-occur in the roughly 120 validation repertoires. Associated with cytomegalovirus, according to the listing, were 150 to 200 TCR beta chains. As was reported, the classifier diagnosed cytomegalovirus status with high specificity and sensitivity.

This CDR3 region has 21 residues. V was pared by 4 bases and J by 0 bases, with 11 bases of the junction left unmatched. The germline V gene has CDR1 MGHRA and CDR2 YSYEKL. TCRdb keeps only in-frame clones here, not all; method: immunoSEQ multiplex PCR. Among over 250,000 clones listed, 80% to 90% were seen once. Sequenced sample: PBMCs. This TCR derives from a woman younger than 35 in good health and CMV-seronegative. The rearrangement uses TRBV4-1 and TRBJ2-2, with TRBD2 matching over 16 bases. As DNA, the CDR3 is TGCGCCAGCAGCCTTAGGGGACTAGCGGGAGGGATTCGGTCGAACACCGGGGAGCTGTTTTTT. Protein product: CASSLRGLAGGIRSNTGELFF.